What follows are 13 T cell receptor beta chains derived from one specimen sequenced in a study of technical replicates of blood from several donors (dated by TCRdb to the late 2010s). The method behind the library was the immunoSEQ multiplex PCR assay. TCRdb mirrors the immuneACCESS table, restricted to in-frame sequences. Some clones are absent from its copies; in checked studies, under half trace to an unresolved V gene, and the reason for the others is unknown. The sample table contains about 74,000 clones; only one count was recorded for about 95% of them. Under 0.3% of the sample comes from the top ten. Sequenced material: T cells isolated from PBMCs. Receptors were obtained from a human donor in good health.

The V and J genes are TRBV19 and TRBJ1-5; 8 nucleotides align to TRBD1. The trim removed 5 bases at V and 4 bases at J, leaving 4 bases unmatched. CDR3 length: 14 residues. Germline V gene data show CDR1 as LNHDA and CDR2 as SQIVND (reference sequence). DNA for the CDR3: TGTGCCAGTAGTTTCAGGGGGCTTAATCAGCCCCAGCATTTT. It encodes CASSFRGLNQPQHF.

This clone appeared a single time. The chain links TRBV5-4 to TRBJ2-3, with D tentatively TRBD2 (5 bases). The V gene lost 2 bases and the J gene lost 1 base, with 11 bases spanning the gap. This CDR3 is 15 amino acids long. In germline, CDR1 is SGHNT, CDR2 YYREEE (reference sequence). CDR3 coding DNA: TGTGCCAGCAGCTTCCTTTCCGGGGGCACAGATACGCAGTATTTT. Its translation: CASSFLSGGTDTQYF.

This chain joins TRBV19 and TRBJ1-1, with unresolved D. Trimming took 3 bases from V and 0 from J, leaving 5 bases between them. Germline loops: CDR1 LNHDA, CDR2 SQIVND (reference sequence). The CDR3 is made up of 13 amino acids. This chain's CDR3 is CASSISMNTEAFF. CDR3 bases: TGTGCCAGTAGTATTTCTATGAACACTGAAGCTTTCTTT.

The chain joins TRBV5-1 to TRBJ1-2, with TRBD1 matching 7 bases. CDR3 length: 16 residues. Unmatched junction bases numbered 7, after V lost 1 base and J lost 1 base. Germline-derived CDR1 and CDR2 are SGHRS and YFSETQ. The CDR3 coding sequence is TGCGCCAGCAGCTTGCCCCATGGGACAGATAACTATGGCTACACCTTC. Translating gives CASSLPHGTDNYGYTF. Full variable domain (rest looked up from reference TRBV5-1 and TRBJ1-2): KAGVTQTPRYLIKTRGQQVTLSCSPISGHRSVSWYQQTPGQGLQFLFEYFSETQRNKGNFPGRFSGRQFSNSRSEMNVSTLELGDSALYLCASSLPHGTDNYGYTFGSGTRLTVV.

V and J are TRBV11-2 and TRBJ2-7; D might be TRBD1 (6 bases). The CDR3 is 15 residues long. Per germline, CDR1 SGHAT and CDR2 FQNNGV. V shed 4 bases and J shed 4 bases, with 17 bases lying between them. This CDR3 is CASSSNRDTIYEQYF. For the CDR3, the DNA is TGTGCCAGCAGCTCGAACCGGGACACTATATACGAGCAGTACTTC.

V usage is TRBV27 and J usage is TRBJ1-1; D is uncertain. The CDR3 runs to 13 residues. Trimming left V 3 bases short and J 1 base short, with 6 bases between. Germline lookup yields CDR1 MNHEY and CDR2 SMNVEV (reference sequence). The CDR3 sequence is CASSLIGNTEAFF. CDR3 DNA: TGTGCCAGCAGTTTGATCGGGAACACTGAAGCTTTCTTT.

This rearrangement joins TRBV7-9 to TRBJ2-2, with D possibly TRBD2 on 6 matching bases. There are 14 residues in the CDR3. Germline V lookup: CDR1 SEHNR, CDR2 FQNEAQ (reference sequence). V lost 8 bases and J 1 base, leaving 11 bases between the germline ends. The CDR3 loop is CASRRRGNTGELFF. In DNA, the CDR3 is TGTGCCAGCCGACGGAGGGGGAACACCGGGGAGCTGTTTTTT.

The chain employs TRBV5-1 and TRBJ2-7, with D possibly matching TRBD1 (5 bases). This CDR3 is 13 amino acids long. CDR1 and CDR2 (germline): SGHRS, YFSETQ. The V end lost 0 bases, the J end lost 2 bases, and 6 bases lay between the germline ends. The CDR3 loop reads CASSLGTTYEQYF. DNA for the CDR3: TGCGCCAGCAGCTTGGGGACAACCTACGAGCAGTACTTC.

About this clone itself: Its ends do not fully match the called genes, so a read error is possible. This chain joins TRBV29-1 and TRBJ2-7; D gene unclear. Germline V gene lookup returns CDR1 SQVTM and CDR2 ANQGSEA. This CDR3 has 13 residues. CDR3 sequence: CSVEGHLPYEQYF. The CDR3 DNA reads TGCAGCGTCGAAGGGCACCTTCCCTACGAGCAGTACTTC.

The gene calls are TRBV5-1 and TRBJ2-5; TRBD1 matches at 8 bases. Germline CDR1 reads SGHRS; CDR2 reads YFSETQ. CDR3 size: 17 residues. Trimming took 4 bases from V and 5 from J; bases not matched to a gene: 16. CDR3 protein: CASSLGPLGQGGETQYF. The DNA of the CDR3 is TGCGCCAGCAGCCTCGGACCTCTAGGACAGGGAGGCGAGACCCAGTACTTC.

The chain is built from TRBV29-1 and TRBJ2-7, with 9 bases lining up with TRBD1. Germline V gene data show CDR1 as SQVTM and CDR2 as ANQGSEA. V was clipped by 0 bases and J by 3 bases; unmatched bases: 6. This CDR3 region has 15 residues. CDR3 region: CSVEEDRGTDYEQYF. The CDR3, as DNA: TGCAGCGTTGAAGAGGACAGGGGAACTGACTACGAGCAGTACTTC.

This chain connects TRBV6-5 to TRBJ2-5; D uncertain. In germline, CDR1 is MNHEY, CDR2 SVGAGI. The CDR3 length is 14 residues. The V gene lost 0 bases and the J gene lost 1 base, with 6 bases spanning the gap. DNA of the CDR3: TGTGCCAGCAGTTACTCGGGCAGCCAAGAGACCCAGTACTTC. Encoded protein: CASSYSGSQETQYF.

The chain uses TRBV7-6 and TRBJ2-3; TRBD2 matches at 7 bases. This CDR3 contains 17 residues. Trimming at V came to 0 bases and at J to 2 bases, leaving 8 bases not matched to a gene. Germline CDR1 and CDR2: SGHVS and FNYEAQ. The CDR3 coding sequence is TGTGCCAGCAGCTTAGCCCAGGCGGGAGAAAACACAGATACGCAGTATTTT. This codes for CASSLAQAGENTDTQYF. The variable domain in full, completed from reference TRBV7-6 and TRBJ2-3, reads GAGVSQSPRYKVTKRGQDVALRCDPISGHVSLYWYRQALGQGPEFLTYFNYEAQQDKSGLPNDRFSAERPEGSISTLTIQRTEQRDSAMYRCASSLAQAGENTDTQYFGPGTRLTVL.